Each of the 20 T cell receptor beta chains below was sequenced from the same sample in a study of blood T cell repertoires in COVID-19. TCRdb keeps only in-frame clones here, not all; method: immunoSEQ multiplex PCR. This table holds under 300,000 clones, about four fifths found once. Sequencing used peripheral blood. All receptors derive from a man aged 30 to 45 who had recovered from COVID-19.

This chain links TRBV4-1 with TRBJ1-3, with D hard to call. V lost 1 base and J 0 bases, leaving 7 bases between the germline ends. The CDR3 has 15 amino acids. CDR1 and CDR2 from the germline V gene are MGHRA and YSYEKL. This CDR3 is CASSQGHSSGNTIYF. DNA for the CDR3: TGCGCCAGCAGCCAAGGGCACAGCTCTGGAAACACCATATATTTT.

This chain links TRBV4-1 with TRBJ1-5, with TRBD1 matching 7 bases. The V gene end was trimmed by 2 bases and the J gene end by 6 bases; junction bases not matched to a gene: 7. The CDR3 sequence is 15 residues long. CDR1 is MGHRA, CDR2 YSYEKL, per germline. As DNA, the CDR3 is TGCGCCAGCAGCCAAACGACAGGGACGGGTCAGCCCCAGCATTTT. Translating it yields CASSQTTGTGQPQHF.

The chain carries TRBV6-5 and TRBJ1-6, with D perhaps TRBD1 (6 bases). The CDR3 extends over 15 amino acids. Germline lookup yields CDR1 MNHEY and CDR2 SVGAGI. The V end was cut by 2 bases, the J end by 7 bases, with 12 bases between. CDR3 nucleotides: TGTGCCAGCAGTTACACCGGGACACCAAATTCACCCCTCCACTTT. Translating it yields CASSYTGTPNSPLHF.

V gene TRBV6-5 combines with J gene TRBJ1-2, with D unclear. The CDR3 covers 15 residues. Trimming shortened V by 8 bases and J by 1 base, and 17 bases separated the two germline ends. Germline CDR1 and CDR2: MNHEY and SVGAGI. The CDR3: CASRGLSLLNYGYTF. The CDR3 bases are TGTGCCAGCCGAGGCCTTTCCCTCCTTAACTATGGCTACACCTTC.

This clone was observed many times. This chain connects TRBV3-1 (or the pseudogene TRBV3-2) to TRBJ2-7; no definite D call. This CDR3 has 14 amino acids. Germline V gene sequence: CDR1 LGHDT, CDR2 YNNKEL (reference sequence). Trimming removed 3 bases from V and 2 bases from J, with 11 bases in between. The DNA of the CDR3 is TGTGCCAGCAGCCAGTTCGTCAGTACCTACGAGCAGTACGTC. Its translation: CASSQFVSTYEQYV.

CDR3 in DNA: TGTGCCAGCAGTTTGGGGGGGAATTTAGGCTACACCTTC. Its protein is CASSLGGNLGYTF. The rearrangement links TRBV28 to TRBJ1-2; D may be TRBD1 (5 bases). Germline lookup yields CDR1 MDHEN and CDR2 SYDVKM. The ends were cut back, 3 bases at V and 8 bases at J, with 13 bases in the middle. This CDR3 is 13 amino acids long.

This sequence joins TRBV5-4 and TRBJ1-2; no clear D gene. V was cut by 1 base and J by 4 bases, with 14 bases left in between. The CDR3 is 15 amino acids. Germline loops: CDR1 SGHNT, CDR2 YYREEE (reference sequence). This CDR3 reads CASSLNPDNTYGYTF. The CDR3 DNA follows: TGTGCCAGCAGCTTGAATCCCGACAATACCTATGGCTACACCTTC.

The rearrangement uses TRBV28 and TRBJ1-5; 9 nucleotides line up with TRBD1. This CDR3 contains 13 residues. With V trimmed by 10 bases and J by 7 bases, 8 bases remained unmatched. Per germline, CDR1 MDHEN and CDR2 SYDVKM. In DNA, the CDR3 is TGTGCCACCAAGGGGGACAGGGTGCAGCCCCAGCATTTT. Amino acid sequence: CATKGDRVQPQHF.

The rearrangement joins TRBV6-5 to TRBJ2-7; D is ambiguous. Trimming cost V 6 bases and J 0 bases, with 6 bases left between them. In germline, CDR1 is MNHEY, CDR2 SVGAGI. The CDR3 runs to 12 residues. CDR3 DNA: TGTGCCAGCAGGGGCGACTCCTACGAGCAGTACTTC. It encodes CASRGDSYEQYF.

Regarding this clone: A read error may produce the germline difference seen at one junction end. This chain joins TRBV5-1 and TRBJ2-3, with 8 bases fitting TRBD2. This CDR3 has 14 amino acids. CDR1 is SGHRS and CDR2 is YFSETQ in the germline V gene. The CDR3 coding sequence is TGCGCCAGCAGGTTGGGACTAGTGGCGGATACGCAGTATTTT. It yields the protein CASRLGLVADTQYF.

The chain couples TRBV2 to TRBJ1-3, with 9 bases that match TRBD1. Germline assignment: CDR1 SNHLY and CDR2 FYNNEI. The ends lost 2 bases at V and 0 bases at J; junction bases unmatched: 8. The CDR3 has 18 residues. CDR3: CASSEFRDRVNSGNTIYF. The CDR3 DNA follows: TGTGCCAGCAGTGAATTTAGGGACAGGGTAAACTCTGGAAACACCATATATTTT. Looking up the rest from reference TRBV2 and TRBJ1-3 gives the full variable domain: EPEVTQTPSHQVTQMGQEVILRCVPISNHLYFYWYRQILGQKVEFLVSFYNNEISEKSEIFDDQFSVERPDGSNFTLKIRSTKLEDSAMYFCASSEFRDRVNSGNTIYFGEGSWLTVV.

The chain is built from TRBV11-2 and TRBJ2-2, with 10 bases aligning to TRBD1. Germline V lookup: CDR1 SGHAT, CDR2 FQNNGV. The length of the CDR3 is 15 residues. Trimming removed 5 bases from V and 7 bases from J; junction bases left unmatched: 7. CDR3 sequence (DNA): TGTGCCAGCAGCACGGGACAGGGGTCTCACGGGGAGCTGTTTTTT. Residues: CASSTGQGSHGELFF.

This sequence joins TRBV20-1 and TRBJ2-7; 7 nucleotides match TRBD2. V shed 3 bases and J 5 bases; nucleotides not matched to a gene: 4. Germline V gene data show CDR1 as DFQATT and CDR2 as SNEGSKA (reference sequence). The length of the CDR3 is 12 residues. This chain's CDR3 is CSASSAGDEQYF. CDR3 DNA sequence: TGCAGTGCTAGTTCGGCGGGGGACGAGCAGTACTTC.

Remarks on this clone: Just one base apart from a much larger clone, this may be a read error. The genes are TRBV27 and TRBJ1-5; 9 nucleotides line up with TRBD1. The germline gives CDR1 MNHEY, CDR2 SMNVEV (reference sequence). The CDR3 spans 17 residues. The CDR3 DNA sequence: TGTACCAGCACCGAAGAACCCACAGGGGGCGGCAATCAGCCCCAGCATTTT. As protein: CTSTEEPTGGGNQPQHF.

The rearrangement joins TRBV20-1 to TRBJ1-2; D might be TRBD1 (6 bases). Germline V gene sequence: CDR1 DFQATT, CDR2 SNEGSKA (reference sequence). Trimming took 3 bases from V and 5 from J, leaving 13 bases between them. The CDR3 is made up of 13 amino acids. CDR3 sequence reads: CSASVDRKYGYTF. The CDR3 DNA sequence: TGCAGTGCTAGTGTAGACAGGAAATATGGCTACACCTTC.

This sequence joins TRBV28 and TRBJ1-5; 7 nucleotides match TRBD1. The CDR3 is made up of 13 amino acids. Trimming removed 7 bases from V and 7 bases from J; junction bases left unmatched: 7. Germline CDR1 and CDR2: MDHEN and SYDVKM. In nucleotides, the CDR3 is TGTGCCAGCATCTCGACAGGGAACCAGCCCCAGCATTTT. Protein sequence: CASISTGNQPQHF.

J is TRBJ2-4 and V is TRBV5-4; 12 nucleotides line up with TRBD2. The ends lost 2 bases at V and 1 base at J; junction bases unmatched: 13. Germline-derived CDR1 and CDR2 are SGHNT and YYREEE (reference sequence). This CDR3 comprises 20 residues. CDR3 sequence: CASSLHRASGGEEAKNIQYF. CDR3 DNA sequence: TGTGCCAGCAGCTTACACCGGGCTAGCGGGGGGGAGGAGGCCAAAAACATTCAGTACTTC.

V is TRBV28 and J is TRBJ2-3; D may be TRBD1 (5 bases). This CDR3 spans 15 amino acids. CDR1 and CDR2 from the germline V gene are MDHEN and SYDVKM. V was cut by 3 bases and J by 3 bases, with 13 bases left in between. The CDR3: CASSLIQGLTDTQYF. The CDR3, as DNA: TGTGCCAGCAGTTTGATTCAGGGATTAACAGATACGCAGTATTTT.

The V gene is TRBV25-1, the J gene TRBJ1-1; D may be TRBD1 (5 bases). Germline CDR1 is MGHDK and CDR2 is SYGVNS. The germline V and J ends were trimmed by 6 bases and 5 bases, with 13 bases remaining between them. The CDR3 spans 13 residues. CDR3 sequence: CASSPGGVTEAFF. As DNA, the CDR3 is TGTGCCAGCAGCCCCGGGGGGGTGACTGAAGCTTTCTTT.

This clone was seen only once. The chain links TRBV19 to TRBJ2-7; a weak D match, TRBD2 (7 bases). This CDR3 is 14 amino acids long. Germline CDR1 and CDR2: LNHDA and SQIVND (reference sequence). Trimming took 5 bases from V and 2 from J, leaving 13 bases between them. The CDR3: CASSWAGAPYEQYF. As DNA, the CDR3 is TGTGCCAGTAGTTGGGCGGGGGCCCCCTACGAGCAGTACTTC. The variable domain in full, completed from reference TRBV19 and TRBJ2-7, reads DGGITQSPKYLFRKEGQNVTLSCEQNLNHDAMYWYRQDPGQGLRLIYYSQIVNDFQKGDIAEGYSVSREKKESFPLTVTSAQKNPTAFYLCASSWAGAPYEQYFGPGTRLTVT.